One T cell receptor (beta chain) is described in this entry. What it binds is unknown. This sample is drawn from a study of OX40 agonist ivuxolimab in advanced cancers. Background on the study: Dose-escalation patients' cancers were hepatocellular carcinoma, melanoma, renal cell or head and neck cancer. Study findings and constraints: Expanded clones were, on average, more numerous among CD8+ T cells than CD4+.

The CDR3 covers 12 residues. CDR1 is GTSNPN and CDR2 is SVGIG in the germline V gene (reference sequence). V was clipped by 5 bases and J by 6 bases, with 12 bases between them. Sequencing used immunoSEQ multiplex PCR; TCRdb keeps in-frame clones, though not all of them. The sample shows about 110,000 clones, under 95% of them seen only once. The genes are TRBV30 and TRBJ2-3; D remains ambiguous. The sequence derives from an adult with an advanced solid tumor such as melanoma, head and neck, liver or kidney cancer. The sequenced sample was CD4+ or CD8+ T cells sorted from blood, obtained in a trial of the OX40 agonist ivuxolimab. For the CDR3, the DNA is TGTGCCTGGGCCCCCGGAGCGGATACGCAGTATTTT. As protein: CAWAPGADTQYF.